Presented here are 2 T cell receptor beta chains from one specimen sequenced in a study of CD8+ T cells in alopecia areata. RNA extraction was followed by reverse transcription into cDNA, which acted as the sequencing template. Some clones are missing from TCRdb's copy, which holds only in-frame ones; the method was immunoSEQ multiplex PCR. Of under 300,000 clones in the sample, roughly two thirds were seen once. The sample here was CD4+ T cells sorted from blood, taken at week 0. Every receptor here comes from a human donor with alopecia areata.

The J gene is TRBJ2-7, the V gene TRBV7-3, with TRBD1 matching over 7 bases. V lost 5 bases, J lost 1 base, and 8 bases stayed unmatched. Germline V CDR1 and CDR2: SGHTA, FQGTGA. This CDR3 is built from 15 residues. The CDR3 nucleotides are TGTGCCAGCAGCCACAGGGGCGGAGGATCCTACGAGCAGTACTTC. Encoded protein: CASSHRGGGSYEQYF.

V is TRBV12-5 and J is TRBJ2-3, with D hard to call. Germline CDR1 is LGHNT and CDR2 is FRNRAP. V shed 6 bases and J shed 6 bases, with 13 bases lying between them. The CDR3 is 13 residues long. For the CDR3, the DNA is TGTGCTAGTGGCTATTCCGGTGCGGATACGCAGTATTTT. Translation: CASGYSGADTQYF.